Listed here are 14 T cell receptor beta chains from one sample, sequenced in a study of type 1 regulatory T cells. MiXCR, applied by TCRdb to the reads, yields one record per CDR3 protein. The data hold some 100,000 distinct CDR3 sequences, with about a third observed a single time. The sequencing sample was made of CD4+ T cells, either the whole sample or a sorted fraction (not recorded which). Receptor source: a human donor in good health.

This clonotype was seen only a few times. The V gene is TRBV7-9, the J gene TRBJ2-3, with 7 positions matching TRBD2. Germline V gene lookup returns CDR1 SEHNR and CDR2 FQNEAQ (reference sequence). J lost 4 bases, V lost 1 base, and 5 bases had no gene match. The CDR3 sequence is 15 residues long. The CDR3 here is CASSLDGGSADTQYF. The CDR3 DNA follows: TGTGCCAGCAGCTTAGACGGCGGGAGTGCAGATACGCAGTATTTT. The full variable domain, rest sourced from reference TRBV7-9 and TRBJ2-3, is DTGVSQNPRHKITKRGQNVTFRCDPISEHNRLYWYRQTLGQGPEFLTYFQNEAQLEKSRLLSDRFSAERPKGSFSTLEIQRTEQGDSAMYLCASSLDGGSADTQYFGPGTRLTVL.

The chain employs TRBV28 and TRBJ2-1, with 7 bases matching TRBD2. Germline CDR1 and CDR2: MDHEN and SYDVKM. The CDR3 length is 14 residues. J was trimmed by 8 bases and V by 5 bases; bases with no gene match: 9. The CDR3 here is CASSEIRGVDEQFF. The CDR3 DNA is TGTGCCAGCAGTGAGATCCGGGGGGTCGATGAGCAGTTCTTC.

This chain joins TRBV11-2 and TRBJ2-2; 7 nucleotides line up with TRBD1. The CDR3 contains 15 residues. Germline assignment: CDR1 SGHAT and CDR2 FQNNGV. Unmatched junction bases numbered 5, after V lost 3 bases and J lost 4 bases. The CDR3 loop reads CASSLLTGVTGELFF. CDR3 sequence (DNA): TGTGCCAGCAGCTTGTTAACAGGGGTCACCGGGGAGCTGTTTTTT.

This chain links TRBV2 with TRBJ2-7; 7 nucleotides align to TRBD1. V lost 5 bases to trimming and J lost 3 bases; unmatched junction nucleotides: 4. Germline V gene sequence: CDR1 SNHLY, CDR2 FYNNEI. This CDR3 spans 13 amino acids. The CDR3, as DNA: TGTGCCAGCAGTCAAACAGGGGTCTACGAGCAGTACTTC. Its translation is CASSQTGVYEQYF.

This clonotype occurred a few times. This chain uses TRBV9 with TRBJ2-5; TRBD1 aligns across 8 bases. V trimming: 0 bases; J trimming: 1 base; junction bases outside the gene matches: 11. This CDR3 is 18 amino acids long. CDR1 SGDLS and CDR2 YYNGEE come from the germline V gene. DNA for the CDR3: TGTGCCAGCAGCGTAGGGATCCGAGGACAGGGACCCCAAGAGACCCAGTACTTC. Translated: CASSVGIRGQGPQETQYF.

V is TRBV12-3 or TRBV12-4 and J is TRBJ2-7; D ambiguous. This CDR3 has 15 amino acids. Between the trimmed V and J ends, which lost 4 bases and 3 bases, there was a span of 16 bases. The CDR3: CASSSAFTSDYEQYF. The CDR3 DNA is TGTGCCAGCAGTTCCGCTTTTACGTCCGACTACGAGCAGTACTTC.

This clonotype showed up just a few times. The CDR3 region is CASVPMGGIYNEQFF. DNA of the CDR3: TGTGCCAGCGTACCGATGGGGGGGATCTACAATGAGCAGTTCTTC. The V and J genes are TRBV28 and TRBJ2-1; TRBD2 matches at 7 bases. Trimming took 8 bases from V and 3 from J; bases not matched to a gene: 10. This CDR3 has 15 residues. Germline CDR1 reads MDHEN; CDR2 reads SYDVKM.

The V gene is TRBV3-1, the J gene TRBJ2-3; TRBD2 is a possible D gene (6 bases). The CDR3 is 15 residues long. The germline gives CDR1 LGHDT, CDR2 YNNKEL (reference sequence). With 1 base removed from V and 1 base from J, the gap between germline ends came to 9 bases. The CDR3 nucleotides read TGTGCCAGCAGCCAAGCCGGCGGGGGCACAGATACGCAGTATTTT. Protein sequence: CASSQAGGGTDTQYF.

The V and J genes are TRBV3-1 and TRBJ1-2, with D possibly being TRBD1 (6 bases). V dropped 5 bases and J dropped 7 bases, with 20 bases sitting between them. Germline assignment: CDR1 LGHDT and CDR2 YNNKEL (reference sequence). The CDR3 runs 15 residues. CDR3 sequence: CASSINPGGRGGYTF. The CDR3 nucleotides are TGTGCCAGCAGCATAAACCCGGGGGGGCGAGGTGGCTACACCTTC.

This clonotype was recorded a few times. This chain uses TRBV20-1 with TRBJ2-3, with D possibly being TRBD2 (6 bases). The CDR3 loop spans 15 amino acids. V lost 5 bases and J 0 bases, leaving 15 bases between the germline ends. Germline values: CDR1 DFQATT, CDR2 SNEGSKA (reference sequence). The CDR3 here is CSALDGGSSTDTQYF. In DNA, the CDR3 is TGCAGTGCTTTGGACGGGGGTTCTAGCACAGATACGCAGTATTTT.

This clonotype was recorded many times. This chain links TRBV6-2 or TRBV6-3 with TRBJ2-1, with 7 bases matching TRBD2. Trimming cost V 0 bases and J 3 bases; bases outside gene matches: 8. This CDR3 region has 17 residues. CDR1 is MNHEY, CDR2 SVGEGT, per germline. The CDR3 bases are TGTGCCAGCAGTTACTCCCCACTCGCGGGAGTCTACAATGAGCAGTTCTTC. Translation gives CASSYSPLAGVYNEQFF.

The chain's CDR3 is CASSRTGLGDEQYF. CDR3 nucleotides: TGTGCCAGTAGTAGGACCGGGTTGGGCGACGAGCAGTACTTC. The chain has TRBV19 and TRBJ2-7; no definite D call. Trimming cost V 4 bases and J 5 bases, with 15 bases left between them. This CDR3 has 14 residues. Germline CDR1 is LNHDA and CDR2 is SQIVND (reference sequence). Filled out from reference TRBV19 and TRBJ2-7, the complete variable domain reads DGGITQSPKYLFRKEGQNVTLSCEQNLNHDAMYWYRQDPGQGLRLIYYSQIVNDFQKGDIAEGYSVSREKKESFPLTVTSAQKNPTAFYLCASSRTGLGDEQYFGPGTRLTVT.

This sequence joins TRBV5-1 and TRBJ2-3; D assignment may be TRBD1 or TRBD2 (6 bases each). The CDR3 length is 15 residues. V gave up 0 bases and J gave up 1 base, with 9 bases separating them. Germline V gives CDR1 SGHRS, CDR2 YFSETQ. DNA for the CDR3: TGCGCCAGCAGCTTGGTGGAGGGGGGCACAGATACGCAGTATTTT. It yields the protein CASSLVEGGTDTQYF.

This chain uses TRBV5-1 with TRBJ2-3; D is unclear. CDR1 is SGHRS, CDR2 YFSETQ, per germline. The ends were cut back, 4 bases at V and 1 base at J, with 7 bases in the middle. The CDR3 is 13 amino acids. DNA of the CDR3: TGCGCCAGCAGCGCCCCAGGCACAGATACGCAGTATTTT. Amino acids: CASSAPGTDTQYF.